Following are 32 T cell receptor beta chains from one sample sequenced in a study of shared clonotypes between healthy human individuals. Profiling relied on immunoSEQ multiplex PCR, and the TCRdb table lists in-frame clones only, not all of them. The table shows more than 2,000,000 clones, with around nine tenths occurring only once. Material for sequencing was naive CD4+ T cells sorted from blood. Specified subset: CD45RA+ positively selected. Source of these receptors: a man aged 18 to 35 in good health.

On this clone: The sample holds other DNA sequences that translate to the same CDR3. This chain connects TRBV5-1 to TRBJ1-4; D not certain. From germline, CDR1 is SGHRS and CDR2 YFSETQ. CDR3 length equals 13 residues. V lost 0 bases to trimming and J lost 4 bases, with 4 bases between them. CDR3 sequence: CASSLADNEKLFF. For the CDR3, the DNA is TGCGCCAGCAGCTTGGCGGATAATGAAAAACTGTTTTTT.

As DNA, the CDR3 is TGTGCCAGCAGCCTCCGGACATCCACAGCTAACTATGGCTACACCTTC. Translating gives CASSLRTSTANYGYTF. The V gene is TRBV27, the J gene TRBJ1-2; D might be TRBD1 (5 bases). Trimming cost V 6 bases and J 0 bases, with 17 bases left between them. Germline CDR1 is MNHEY and CDR2 is SMNVEV (reference sequence). The CDR3 is made up of 16 amino acids.

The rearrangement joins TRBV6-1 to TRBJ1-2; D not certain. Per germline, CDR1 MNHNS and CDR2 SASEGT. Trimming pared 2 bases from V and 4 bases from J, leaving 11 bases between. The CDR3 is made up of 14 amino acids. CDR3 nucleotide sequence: TGTGCCAGCAGTGAAATGTGGAGCTCCTATGGCTACACCTTC. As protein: CASSEMWSSYGYTF.

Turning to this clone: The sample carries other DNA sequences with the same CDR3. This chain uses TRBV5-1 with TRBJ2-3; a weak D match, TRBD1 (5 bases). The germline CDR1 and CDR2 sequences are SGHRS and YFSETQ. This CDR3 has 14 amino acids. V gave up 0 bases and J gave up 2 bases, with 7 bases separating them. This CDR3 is CASSLARDTDTQYF. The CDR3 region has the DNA TGCGCCAGCAGCTTGGCCAGGGACACAGATACGCAGTATTTT.

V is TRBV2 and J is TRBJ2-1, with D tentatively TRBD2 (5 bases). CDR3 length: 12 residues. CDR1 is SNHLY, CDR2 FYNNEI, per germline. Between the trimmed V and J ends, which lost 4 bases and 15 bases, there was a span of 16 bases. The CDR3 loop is CASSARASILFF. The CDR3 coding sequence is TGTGCCAGCAGTGCCCGGGCTAGCATCTTGTTCTTC. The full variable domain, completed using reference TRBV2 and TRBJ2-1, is EPEVTQTPSHQVTQMGQEVILRCVPISNHLYFYWYRQILGQKVEFLVSFYNNEISEKSEIFDDQFSVERPDGSNFTLKIRSTKLEDSAMYFCASSARASILFFGPGTRLTVL.

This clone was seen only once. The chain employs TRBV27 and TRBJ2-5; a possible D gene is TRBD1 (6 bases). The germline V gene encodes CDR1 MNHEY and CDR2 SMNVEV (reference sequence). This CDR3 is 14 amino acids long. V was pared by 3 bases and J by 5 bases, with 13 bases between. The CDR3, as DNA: TGTGCCAGCAGTTTGTCAGGGGTTATGGAGACCCAGTACTTC. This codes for CASSLSGVMETQYF.

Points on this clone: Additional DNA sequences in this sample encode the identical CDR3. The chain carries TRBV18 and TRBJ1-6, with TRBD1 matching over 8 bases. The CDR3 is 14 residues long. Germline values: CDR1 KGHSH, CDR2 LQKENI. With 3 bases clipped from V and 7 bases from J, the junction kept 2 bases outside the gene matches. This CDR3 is CASSPRQGNSPLHF. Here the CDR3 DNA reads TGTGCCAGCTCACCGCGACAGGGGAATTCACCCCTCCACTTT.

CDR3 protein: CASSLSGRETQYF. CDR3 DNA sequence: TGTGCCAGCAGCTTATCAGGGCGGGAGACCCAGTACTTC. The V gene is TRBV7-2, the J gene TRBJ2-5; D possibly corresponds to TRBD1 (5 bases). The germline V and J ends were trimmed by 2 bases and 5 bases, with 9 bases remaining between them. The CDR3 totals 13 residues. The germline gives CDR1 SGHTA, CDR2 FQGNSA.

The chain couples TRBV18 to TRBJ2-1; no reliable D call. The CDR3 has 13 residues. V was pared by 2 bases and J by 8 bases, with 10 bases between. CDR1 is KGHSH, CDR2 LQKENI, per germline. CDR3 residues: CASSPGMADEQFF. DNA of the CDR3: TGTGCCAGCTCACCAGGGATGGCCGATGAGCAGTTCTTC. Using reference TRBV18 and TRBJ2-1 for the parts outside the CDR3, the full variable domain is NAGVMQNPRHLVRRRGQEARLRCSPMKGHSHVYWYRQLPEEGLKFMVYLQKENIIDESGMPKERFSAEFPKEGPSILRIQQVVRGDSAAYFCASSPGMADEQFFGPGTRLTVL.

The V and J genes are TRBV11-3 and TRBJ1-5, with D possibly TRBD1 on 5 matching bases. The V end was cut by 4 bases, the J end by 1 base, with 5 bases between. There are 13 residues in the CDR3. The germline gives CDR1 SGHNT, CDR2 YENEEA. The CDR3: CASSWDSNQPQHF. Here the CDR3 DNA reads TGTGCCAGCAGCTGGGACAGCAATCAGCCCCAGCATTTT. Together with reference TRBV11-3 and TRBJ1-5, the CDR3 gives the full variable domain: EAGVVQSPRYKIIEKKQPVAFWCNPISGHNTLYWYLQNLGQGPELLIRYENEEAVDDSQLPKDRFSAERLKGVDSTLKIQPAELGDSAVYLCASSWDSNQPQHFGDGTRLSIL.

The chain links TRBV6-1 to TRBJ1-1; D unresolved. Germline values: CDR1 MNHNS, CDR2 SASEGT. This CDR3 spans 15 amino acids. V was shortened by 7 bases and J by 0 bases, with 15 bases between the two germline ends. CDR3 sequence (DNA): TGTGCCAGCAACACCGGGCCGACCCTGAACACTGAAGCTTTCTTT. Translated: CASNTGPTLNTEAFF.

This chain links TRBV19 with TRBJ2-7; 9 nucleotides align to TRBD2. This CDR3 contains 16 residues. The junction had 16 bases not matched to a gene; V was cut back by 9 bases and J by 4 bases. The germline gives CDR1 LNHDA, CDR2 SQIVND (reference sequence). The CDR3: CASGKTSGLTRYEQYF. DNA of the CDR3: TGTGCCAGCGGAAAGACTAGCGGCCTGACTAGGTACGAGCAGTACTTC.

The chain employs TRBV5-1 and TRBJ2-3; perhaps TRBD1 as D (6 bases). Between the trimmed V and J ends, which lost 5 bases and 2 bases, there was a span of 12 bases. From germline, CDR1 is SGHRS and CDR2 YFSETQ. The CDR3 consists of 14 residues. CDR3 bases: TGCGCCAGCAGACGAGACAGGTTCACAGATACGCAGTATTTT. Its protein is CASRRDRFTDTQYF.

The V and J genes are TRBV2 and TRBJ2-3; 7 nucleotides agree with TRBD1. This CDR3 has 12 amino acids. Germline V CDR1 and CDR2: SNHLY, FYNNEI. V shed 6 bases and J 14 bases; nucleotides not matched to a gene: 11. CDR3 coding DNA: TGTGCCAGCAGGCGCAACAGGGGCCCGCCGTATTTT. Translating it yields CASRRNRGPPYF. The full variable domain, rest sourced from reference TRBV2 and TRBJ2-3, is EPEVTQTPSHQVTQMGQEVILRCVPISNHLYFYWYRQILGQKVEFLVSFYNNEISEKSEIFDDQFSVERPDGSNFTLKIRSTKLEDSAMYFCASRRNRGPPYFGPGTRLTVL.

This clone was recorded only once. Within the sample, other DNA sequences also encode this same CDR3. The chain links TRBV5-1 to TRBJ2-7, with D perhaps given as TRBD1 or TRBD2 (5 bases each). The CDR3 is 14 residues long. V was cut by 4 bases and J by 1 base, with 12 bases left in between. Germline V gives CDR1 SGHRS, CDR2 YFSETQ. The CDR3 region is CASSQGTVSYEQYF. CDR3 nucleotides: TGCGCCAGCAGCCAAGGGACGGTTTCCTACGAGCAGTACTTC.

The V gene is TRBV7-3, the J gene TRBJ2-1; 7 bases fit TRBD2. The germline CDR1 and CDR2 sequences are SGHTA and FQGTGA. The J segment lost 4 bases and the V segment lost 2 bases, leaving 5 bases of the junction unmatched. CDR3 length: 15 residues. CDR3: CASSLGGGAYNEQFF. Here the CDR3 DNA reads TGTGCCAGCAGCTTAGGCGGGGGAGCATACAATGAGCAGTTCTTC.

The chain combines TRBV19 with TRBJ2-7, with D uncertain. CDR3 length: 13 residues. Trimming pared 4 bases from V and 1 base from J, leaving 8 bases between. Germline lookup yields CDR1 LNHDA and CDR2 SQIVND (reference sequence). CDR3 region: CASSTLVSYEQYF. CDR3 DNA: TGTGCCAGTAGTACCCTAGTTTCCTACGAGCAGTACTTC.

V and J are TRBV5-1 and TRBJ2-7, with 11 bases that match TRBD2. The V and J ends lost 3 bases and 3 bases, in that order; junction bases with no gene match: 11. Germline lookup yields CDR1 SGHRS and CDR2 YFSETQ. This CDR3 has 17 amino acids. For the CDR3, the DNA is TGCGCCAGCAGCTCCGGGACTAGCGGTTTCCAAGGCTACGAGCAGTACTTC. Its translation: CASSSGTSGFQGYEQYF.

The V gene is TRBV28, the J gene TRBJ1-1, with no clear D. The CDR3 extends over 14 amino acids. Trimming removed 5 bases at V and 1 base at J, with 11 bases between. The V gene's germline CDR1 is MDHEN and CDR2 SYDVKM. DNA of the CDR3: TGTGCCAGCAGTCCCTCGACCCGGAACACTGAAGCTTTCTTT. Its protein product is CASSPSTRNTEAFF.

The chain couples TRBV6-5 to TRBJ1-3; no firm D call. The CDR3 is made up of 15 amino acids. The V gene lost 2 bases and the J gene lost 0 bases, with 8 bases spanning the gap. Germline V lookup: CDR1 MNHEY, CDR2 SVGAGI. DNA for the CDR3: TGTGCCAGCAGTTACGACGGAAACTCTGGAAACACCATATATTTT. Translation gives CASSYDGNSGNTIYF.

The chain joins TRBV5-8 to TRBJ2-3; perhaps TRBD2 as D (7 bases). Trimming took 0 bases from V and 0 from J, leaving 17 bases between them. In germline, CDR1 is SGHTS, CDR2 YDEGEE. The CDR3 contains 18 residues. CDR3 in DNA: TGTGCCAGCAGCTTGGCTTCCTTGGCGGGGGCAAGCACAGATACGCAGTATTTT. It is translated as CASSLASLAGASTDTQYF.

The CDR3 nucleotides are TGCGCCAGCAGCATCCAACCGGGACTAGCAGTCAATGAGCAGTTCTTC. This sequence encodes CASSIQPGLAVNEQFF. J is TRBJ2-1 and V is TRBV5-1, with 9 positions matching TRBD2. The CDR3 runs to 16 residues. The J segment lost 6 bases and the V segment lost 4 bases, leaving 11 bases of the junction unmatched. Germline CDR1 and CDR2: SGHRS and YFSETQ.

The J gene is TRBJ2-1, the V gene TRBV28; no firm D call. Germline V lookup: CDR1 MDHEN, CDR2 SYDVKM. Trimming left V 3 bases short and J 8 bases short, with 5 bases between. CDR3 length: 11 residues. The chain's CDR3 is CASSFLYEQFF. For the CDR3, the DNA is TGTGCCAGCAGTTTTCTTTATGAGCAGTTCTTC.

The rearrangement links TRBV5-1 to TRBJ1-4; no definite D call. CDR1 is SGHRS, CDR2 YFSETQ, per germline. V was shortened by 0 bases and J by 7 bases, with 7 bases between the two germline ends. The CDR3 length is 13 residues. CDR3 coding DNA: TGCGCCAGCAGCTTGGGAAGTAGTGAAAAACTGTTTTTT. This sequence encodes CASSLGSSEKLFF.

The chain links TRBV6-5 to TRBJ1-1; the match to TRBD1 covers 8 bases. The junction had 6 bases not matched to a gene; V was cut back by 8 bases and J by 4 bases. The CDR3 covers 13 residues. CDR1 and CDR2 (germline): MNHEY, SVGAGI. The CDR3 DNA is TGTGCCAGCGGAAGTGGACAGGGCACTGAAGCTTTCTTT. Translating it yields CASGSGQGTEAFF.

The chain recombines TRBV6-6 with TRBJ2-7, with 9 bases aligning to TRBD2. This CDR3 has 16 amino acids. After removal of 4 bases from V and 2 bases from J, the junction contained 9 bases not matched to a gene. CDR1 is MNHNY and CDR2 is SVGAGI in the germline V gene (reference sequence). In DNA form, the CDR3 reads TGTGCCAGCAGTTTAATTAGCGGGGGTGGCACCTACGAGCAGTACTTC. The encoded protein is CASSLISGGGTYEQYF.

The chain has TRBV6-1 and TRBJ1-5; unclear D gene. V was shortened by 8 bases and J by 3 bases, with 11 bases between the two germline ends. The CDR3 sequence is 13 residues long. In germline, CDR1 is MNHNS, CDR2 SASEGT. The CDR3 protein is CASGGQYNQPQHF. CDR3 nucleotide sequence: TGTGCCAGCGGTGGCCAATACAATCAGCCCCAGCATTTT.

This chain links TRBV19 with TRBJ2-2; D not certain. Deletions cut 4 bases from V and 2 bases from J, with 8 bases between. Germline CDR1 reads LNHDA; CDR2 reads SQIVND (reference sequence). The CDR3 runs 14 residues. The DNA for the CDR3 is TGTGCCAGTAGTAGATCTTCTAACACCGGGGAGCTGTTTTTT. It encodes CASSRSSNTGELFF.

CDR3 nucleotide sequence: TGTGCCAGCAGTATGGGGGTGATCTACGAGCAGTACTTC. This encodes CASSMGVIYEQYF. The V call is TRBV25-1, the J call TRBJ2-7; possibly TRBD1 or TRBD2 for D (5 bases each). From germline, CDR1 is MGHDK and CDR2 SYGVNS. The V gene lost 5 bases and the J gene lost 3 bases, with 11 bases spanning the gap. The length of the CDR3 is 13 residues.

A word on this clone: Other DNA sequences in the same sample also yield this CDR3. CDR3 loop: CASSLGQGGNYGYTF. DNA of the CDR3: TGCGCCAGCAGCTTAGGACAGGGAGGAAACTATGGCTACACCTTC. The chain has TRBV5-1 and TRBJ1-2; 8 positions match TRBD1. Germline V gene lookup returns CDR1 SGHRS and CDR2 YFSETQ. The CDR3 consists of 15 residues. Trimming removed 2 bases from V and 2 bases from J; junction bases left unmatched: 5.

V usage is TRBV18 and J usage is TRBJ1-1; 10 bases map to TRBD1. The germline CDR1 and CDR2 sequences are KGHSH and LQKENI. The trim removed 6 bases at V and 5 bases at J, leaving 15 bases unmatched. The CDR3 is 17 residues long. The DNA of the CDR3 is TGTGCCAGCTCGCAGACAGGGGGCTGGGGTATTGGAACTGAAGCTTTCTTT. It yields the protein CASSQTGGWGIGTEAFF. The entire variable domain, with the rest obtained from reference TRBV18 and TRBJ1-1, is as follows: NAGVMQNPRHLVRRRGQEARLRCSPMKGHSHVYWYRQLPEEGLKFMVYLQKENIIDESGMPKERFSAEFPKEGPSILRIQQVVRGDSAAYFCASSQTGGWGIGTEAFFGQGTRLTVV.

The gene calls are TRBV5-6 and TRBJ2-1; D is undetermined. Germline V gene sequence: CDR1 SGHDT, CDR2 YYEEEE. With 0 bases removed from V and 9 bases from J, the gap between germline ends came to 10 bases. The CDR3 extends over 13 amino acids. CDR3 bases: TGTGCCAGCAGCTTGGGGGATTGGGGTGAGCAGTTCTTC. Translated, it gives CASSLGDWGEQFF.